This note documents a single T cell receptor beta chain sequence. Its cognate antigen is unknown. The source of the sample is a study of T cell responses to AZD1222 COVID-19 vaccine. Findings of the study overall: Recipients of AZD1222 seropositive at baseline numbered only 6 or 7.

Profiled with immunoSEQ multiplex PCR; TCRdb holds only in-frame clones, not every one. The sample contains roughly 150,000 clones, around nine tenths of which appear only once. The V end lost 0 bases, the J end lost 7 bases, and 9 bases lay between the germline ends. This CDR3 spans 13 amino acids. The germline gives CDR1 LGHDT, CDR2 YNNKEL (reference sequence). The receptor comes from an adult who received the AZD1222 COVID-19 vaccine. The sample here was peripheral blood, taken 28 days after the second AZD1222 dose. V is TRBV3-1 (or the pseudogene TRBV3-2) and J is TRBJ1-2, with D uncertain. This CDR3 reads CASSQDRIGGYTF. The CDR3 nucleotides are TGTGCCAGCAGCCAAGATAGAATAGGTGGCTACACCTTC.